This T cell receptor beta chain was sequenced for a study of blood T cells in healthy people across ages. A second PCR, run for about 7 to 11 cycles, used a sample-barcoded 5' primer plus a J-beta primer mix. Each CDR3 protein gets one entry after TCRdb re-called the 5' RACE reads with MiXCR. The sample includes fewer than 1,000,000 distinct CDR3 sequences, around two fifths of them seen just once. Researchers isolated at least 6 million PBMCs per sample. The amount of total RNA extracted per sample was at least 5 micrograms. The CDR3 is made up of 13 amino acids. V was cut by 4 bases and J by 5 bases, with 14 bases left in between. The germline gives CDR1 DFQATT, CDR2 SNEGSKA (reference sequence). Findings and caveats of the study: No conclusive comparison of naive versus antigen-experienced cells was possible with unsorted PBMCs. A greater number of naive CD4+ cells and higher diversity distinguished long-lived donors from aged donors.

A note on this clonotype: Its antigen is as yet unknown.

The gene calls are TRBV20-1 and TRBJ1-2; D ambiguous. Material: blood. The source of this sequence is a man aged 55-75 years in good health. For the CDR3, the DNA is TGCAGTGCTAATTACGGAGGAGCGTATGGCTACACCTTC. Translation: CSANYGGAYGYTF.